The T cell receptor beta chain described here comes from a study of human T cells and chemical hapten exposure. In the library, unique molecular identifiers were attached to individual cDNA molecules. From the RACE reads, TCRdb called clonotypes with MiXCR, one entry per CDR3 protein. This table has 180,000 or so distinct CDR3 sequences, more than 12% appearing once. Time point noted: patch test 1, 2 weeks after DPC sensitization. The treatment here: therapeutic diphenylcyclopropenone sensitization with weekly scalp DPC. The donor pool consisted of alopecia patients aged 18 to 70 years, considered suitable for DPC. This clonotype was seen at least ten times. Trimming removed 5 bases at V and 0 bases at J, with 17 bases between. CDR1 and CDR2 from the germline V gene are PRHDT and FYEKMQ (reference sequence). CDR3 length: 17 amino acids.

The V and J genes are TRBV13 and TRBJ2-1; D is uncertain. This specimen consisted of whole blood, obtained in connection with sensitization to the hapten diphenylcyclopropenone (DPC). The receptor comes from a woman in her twenties or thirties with alopecia areata. Some clones in this sample may be carry-over from other donors' samples. The CDR3 spells CASSARVAVPSYNEQFF. DNA for the CDR3: TGTGCCAGCAGCGCTAGGGTCGCAGTCCCCTCCTACAATGAGCAGTTCTTC.